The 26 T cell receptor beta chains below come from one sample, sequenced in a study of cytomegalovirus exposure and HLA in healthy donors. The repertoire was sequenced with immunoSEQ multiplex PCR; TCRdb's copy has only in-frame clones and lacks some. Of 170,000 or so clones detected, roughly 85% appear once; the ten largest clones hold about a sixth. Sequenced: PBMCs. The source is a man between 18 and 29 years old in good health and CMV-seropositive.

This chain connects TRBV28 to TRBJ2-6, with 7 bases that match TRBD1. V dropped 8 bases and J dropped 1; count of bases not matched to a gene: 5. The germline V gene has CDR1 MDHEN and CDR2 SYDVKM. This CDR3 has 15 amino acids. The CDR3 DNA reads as TGTGCCAGCGCGGTACAGGGGTCTGGGGCCAACGTCCTGACTTTC. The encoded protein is CASAVQGSGANVLTF.

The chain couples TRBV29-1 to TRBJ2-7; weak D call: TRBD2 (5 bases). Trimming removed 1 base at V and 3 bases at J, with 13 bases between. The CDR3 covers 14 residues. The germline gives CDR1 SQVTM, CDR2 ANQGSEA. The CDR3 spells CSVEVGRASYEQYF. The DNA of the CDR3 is TGCAGCGTTGAAGTTGGGCGGGCTAGCTACGAGCAGTACTTC.

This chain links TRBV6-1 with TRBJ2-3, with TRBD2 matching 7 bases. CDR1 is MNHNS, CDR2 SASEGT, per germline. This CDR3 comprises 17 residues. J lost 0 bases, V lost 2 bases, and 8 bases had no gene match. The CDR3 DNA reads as TGTGCCAGCAGTGAAAGGGTGGGAGGGCTGAGCACAGATACGCAGTATTTT. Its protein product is CASSERVGGLSTDTQYF.

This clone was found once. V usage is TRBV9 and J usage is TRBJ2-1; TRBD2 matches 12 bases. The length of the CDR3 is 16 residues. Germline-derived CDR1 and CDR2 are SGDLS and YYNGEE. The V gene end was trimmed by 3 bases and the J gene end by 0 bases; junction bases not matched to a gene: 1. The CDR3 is CASSAGLAGSYNEQFF. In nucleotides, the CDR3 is TGTGCCAGCAGCGCGGGACTAGCGGGCTCCTACAATGAGCAGTTCTTC.

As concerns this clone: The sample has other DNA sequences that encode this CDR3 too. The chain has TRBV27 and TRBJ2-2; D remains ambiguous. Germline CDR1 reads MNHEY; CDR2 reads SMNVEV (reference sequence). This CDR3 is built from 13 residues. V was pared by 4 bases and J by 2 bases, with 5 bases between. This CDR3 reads CASSSVNTGELFF. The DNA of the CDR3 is TGTGCCAGCAGTTCGGTTAACACCGGGGAGCTGTTTTTT.

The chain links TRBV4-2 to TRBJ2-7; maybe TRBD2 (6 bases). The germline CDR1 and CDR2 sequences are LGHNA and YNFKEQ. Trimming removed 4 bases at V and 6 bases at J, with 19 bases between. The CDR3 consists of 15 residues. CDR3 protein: CASSPSTADYGEQYF. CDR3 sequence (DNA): TGTGCCAGCAGCCCAAGCACAGCGGACTACGGCGAGCAGTACTTC.

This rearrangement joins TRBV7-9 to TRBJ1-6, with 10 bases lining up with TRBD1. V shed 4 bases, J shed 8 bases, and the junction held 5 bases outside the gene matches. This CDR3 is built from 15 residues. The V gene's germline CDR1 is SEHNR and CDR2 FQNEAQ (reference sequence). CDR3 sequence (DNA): TGTGCCAGCAGCTGGGGAGGGACAGGGGATTCACCCCTCCACTTT. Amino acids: CASSWGGTGDSPLHF.

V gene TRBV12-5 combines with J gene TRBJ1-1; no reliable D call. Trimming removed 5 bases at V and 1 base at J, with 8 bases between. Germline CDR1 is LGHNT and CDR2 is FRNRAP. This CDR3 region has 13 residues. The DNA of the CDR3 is TGTGCTAGTGGTATGGACGGGAACACTGAAGCTTTCTTT. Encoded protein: CASGMDGNTEAFF.

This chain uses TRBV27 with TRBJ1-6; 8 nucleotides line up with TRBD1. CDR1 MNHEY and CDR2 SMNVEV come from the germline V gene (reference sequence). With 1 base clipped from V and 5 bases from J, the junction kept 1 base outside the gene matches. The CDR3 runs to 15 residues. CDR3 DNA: TGTGCCAGCAGTTTATTGGGACAGGATAATTCACCCCTCCACTTT. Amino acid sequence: CASSLLGQDNSPLHF.

This CDR3 is CASSLGQDGETQYF. DNA of the CDR3: TGCGCCAGCAGCTTGGGCCAGGATGGGGAGACCCAGTACTTC. The chain couples TRBV5-1 to TRBJ2-5; D unclear. V was trimmed by 0 bases and J by 5 bases, leaving 11 bases between them. Germline values: CDR1 SGHRS, CDR2 YFSETQ. CDR3 length: 14 amino acids.

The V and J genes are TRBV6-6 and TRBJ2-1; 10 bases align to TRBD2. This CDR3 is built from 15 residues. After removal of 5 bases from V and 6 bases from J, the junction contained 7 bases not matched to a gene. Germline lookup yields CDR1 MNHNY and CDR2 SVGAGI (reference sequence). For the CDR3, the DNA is TGTGCCAGCAGTAACCCGGGACTAGCGTTCAATGAGCAGTTCTTC. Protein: CASSNPGLAFNEQFF.

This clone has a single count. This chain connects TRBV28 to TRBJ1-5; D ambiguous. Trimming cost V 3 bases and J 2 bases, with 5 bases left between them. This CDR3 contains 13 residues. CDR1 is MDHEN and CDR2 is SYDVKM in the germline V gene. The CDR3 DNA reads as TGTGCCAGCAGTTTGCCGGGCAATCAGCCCCAGCATTTT. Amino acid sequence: CASSLPGNQPQHF.

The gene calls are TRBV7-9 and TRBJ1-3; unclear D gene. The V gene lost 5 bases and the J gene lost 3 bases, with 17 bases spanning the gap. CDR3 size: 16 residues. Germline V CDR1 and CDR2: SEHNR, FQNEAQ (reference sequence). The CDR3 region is CASSAQPGGVGNTIYF. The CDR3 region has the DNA TGTGCCAGCAGCGCTCAACCTGGCGGCGTTGGAAACACCATATATTTT.

The DNA of the CDR3 is TGCGCCAGCAGCTTGGCCGGGGGTCTATCCTACGAGCAGTACTTC. Its protein product is CASSLAGGLSYEQYF. The V and J genes are TRBV5-1 and TRBJ2-7; tentatively, D is TRBD2 (6 bases). This CDR3 region has 15 residues. Germline values: CDR1 SGHRS, CDR2 YFSETQ. V gave up 0 bases and J gave up 1 base, with 11 bases separating them.

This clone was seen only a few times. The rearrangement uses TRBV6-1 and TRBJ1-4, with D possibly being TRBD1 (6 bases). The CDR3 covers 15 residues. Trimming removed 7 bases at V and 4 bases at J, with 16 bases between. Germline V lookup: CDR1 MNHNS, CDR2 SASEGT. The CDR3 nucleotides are TGTGCCAGCACCCCCCGAGGGGGTATTAATGAAAAACTGTTTTTT. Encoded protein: CASTPRGGINEKLFF.

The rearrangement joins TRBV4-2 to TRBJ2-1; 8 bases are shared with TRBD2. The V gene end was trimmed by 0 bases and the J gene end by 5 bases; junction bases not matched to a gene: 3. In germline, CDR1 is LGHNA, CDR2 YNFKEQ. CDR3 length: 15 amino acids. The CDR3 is CASSQELADHNEQFF. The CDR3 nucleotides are TGTGCCAGCAGCCAAGAACTAGCGGACCACAATGAGCAGTTCTTC.

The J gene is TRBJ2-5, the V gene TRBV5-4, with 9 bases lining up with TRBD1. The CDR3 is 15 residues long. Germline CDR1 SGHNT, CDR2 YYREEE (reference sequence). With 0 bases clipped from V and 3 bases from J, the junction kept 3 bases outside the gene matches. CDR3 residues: CASSLGGQGKETQYF. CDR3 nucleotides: TGTGCCAGCAGCTTGGGGGGACAGGGCAAAGAGACCCAGTACTTC.

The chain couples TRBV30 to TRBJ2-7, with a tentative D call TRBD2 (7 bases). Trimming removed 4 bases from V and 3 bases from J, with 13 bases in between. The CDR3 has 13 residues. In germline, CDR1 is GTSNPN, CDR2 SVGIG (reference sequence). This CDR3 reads CAWNGGRGYEQYF. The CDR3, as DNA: TGTGCCTGGAACGGGGGGCGCGGCTACGAGCAGTACTTC.

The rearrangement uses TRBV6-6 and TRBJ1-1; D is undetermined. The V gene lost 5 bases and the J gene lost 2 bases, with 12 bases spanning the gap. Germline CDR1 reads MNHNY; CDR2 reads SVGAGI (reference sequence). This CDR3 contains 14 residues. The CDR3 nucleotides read TGTGCCAGCAGTCATAACAGCATCAACACTGAAGCTTTCTTT. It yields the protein CASSHNSINTEAFF.

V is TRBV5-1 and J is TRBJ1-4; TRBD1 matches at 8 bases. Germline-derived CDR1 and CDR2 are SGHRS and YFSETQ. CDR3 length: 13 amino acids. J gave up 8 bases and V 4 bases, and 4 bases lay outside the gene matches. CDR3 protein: CASSQGQGEKLFF. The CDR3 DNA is TGCGCCAGCAGCCAAGGACAGGGAGAAAAACTGTTTTTT.

As DNA, the CDR3 is TGTGCCAGCAGTTTGCAGGGGCCCGAAACCTACGAGCAGTACTTC. It codes for CASSLQGPETYEQYF. The V and J genes are TRBV27 and TRBJ2-7, with D maybe TRBD1 (6 bases). CDR3 length equals 15 residues. CDR1 and CDR2 (germline): MNHEY, SMNVEV (reference sequence). With 3 bases removed from V and 2 bases from J, the gap between germline ends came to 14 bases.

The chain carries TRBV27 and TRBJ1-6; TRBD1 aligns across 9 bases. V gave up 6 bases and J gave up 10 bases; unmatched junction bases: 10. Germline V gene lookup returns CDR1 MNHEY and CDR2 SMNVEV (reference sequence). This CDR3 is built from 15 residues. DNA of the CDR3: TGTGCCAGCAGGCAATTAGGGACAGGGAACTCACCCCTCCACTTT. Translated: CASRQLGTGNSPLHF.

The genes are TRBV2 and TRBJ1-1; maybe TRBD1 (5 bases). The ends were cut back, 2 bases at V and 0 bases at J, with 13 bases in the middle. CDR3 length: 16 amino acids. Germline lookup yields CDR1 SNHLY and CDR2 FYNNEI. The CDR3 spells CASSERMQDMNTEAFF. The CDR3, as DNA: TGTGCCAGCAGTGAAAGAATGCAGGACATGAACACTGAAGCTTTCTTT.

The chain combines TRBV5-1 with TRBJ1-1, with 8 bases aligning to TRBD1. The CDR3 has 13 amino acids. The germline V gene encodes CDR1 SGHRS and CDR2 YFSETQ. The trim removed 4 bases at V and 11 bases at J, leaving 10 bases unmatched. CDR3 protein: CASSADRVRGAFF. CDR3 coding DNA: TGCGCCAGCAGCGCGGACAGGGTCCGGGGGGCTTTCTTT. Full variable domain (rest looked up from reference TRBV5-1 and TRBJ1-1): KAGVTQTPRYLIKTRGQQVTLSCSPISGHRSVSWYQQTPGQGLQFLFEYFSETQRNKGNFPGRFSGRQFSNSRSEMNVSTLELGDSALYLCASSADRVRGAFFGQGTRLTVV.

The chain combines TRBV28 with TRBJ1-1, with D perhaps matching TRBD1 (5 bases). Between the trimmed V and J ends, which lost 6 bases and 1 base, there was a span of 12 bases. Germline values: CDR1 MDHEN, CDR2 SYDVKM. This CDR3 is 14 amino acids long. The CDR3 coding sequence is TGTGCCAGCAGATCCGAAGACAGGAACACTGAAGCTTTCTTT. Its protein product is CASRSEDRNTEAFF.

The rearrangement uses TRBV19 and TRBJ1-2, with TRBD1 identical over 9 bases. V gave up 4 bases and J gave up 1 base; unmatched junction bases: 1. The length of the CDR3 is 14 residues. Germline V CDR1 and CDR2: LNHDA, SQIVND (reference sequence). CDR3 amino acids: CASSRTGDNYGYTF. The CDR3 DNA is TGTGCCAGTAGTAGGACAGGGGATAACTATGGCTACACCTTC.